Included here is one T cell receptor beta chain sequence, with context. The antigen is not known. This sample stems from a study of cytomegalovirus exposure and HLA in healthy donors. Study-wide background: Caucasian-associated ancestry cluster membership applied to about 83% of several hundred genotyped donors. Study results and caveats: Further analysis was carried out later, and it showed several of the most significant clusters appearing linked to common viral pathogens.

Trimming stripped 4 bases from V and 7 bases from J, with 17 bases between. CDR1 is MNHNS, CDR2 SASEGT, per germline. The CDR3 length is 15 residues. Use of 60 Vbeta and 13 Jbeta primers characterized the PCR. Profiled with immunoSEQ multiplex PCR; TCRdb holds only in-frame clones, not every one. The repertoire includes some 130,000 clones, around four fifths of them detected once, and 2.7% sits in the top ten. The receptor was derived from a boy between 2 and 10 years old in good health and CMV-seronegative. The chain employs TRBV6-1 and TRBJ1-5; D perhaps matches TRBD1 (5 bases). The sequencing sample was made of PBMCs. In DNA form, the CDR3 reads TGTGCCAGCAGTGTAAGGGACGCGGGAGGCCAGCCCCAGCATTTT. The encoded protein is CASSVRDAGGQPQHF.